This T cell receptor (beta chain) was captured by sequencing in a study of radiotherapy plus CTLA-4 blockade in lung cancer. Looking at the study overall: Objective responses arose in approximately 17% of patients, and 25% to 35% experienced disease control. Study outcomes and limitations: TCR clones of tumor origin grew in blood after radiotherapy plus ipilimumab. With interferon-beta, early dynamics of blood T cell clones were reported to best predict response.

Clones were read by immunoSEQ multiplex PCR, and TCRdb kept only the in-frame ones, dropping some. This sample carries over 50,000 clones, less than 85% of them seen once, and the ten largest clones take around a sixth. Those patients who had chemo-refractory metastatic non-small-cell lung cancer were given focal radiation along with CTLA-4 blockade through ipilimumab. On this clone: Its antigen is not known.

The sample in question was peripheral blood, obtained from a patient treated with radiotherapy plus ipilimumab. This clonotype was sampled from a human donor with non-small cell lung cancer who had a complete response to radiotherapy plus ipilimumab.

The CDR3 nucleotides are TGCGCCAGCAGCCGGGCATTAGGCAATACAGGGTACGAGCAGTACTTC. It is translated as CASSRALGNTGYEQYF. The chain joins TRBV4-3 to TRBJ2-7; tentatively, D is TRBD1 (6 bases). The CDR3 contains 16 residues. Trimming cost V 4 bases and J 4 bases, with 20 bases left between them. CDR1 and CDR2 (germline): LGHNA, YSLEER.